This paragraph covers one T cell receptor beta chain sequence. Its antigen remains unknown. The data are from a study of blood T cells in healthy people across ages. Study results and caveats: Long-lived and aged donors differed, with more naive CD4+ cells and higher diversity in the long-lived.

Primers used in a second PCR of about 6 to 11 cycles were a sample-barcoded 5' primer and a J-beta primer mix. Each cDNA was tagged by a template-switch adaptor containing 12 random nucleotides. TCRdb reprocessed the 5' RACE reads via MiXCR and lists one record per CDR3 protein. The sample records some 800,000 distinct CDR3 sequences, 44% being singletons. Sequencing was done on a sample of blood. The receptor's source is a man aged 60 to 75 in good health.

The CDR3 nucleotides are TGTGCCAGCAGCCACGGGGGTGAAAAACTGTTTTTT. Protein: CASSHGGEKLFF. The chain joins TRBV11-2 to TRBJ1-4, with D maybe TRBD1 (5 bases). The germline V and J ends were trimmed by 5 bases and 7 bases, with 8 bases remaining between them. CDR1 and CDR2 (germline): SGHAT, FQNNGV. The CDR3 totals 12 residues.